Shown below are 25 T cell receptor beta chains from a single sample sequenced in a study of STAT5B mutations in CD4+ large granular lymphocyte leukemia. The data were produced by immunoSEQ multiplex PCR, yet TCRdb's version contains in-frame clones alone and is incomplete. Among 40,000 to 55,000 clones listed, roughly 85% were seen once. Sequencing input: CD4+ T cells from blood buffy coats. These receptors came from a human donor in good health.

The table lists this clone with a few counts. The chain combines TRBV14 with TRBJ1-1; D is perhaps TRBD1 (6 bases). Germline loops: CDR1 SGHDN, CDR2 FVKESK. CDR3 length: 12 amino acids. The ends were cut back, 3 bases at V and 10 bases at J, with 12 bases in the middle. The CDR3 here is CASSQGIGGAFF. DNA of the CDR3: TGTGCCAGCAGCCAGGGGATAGGGGGAGCTTTCTTT.

The V and J genes are TRBV6-5 and TRBJ2-1, with 7 nucleotides matching TRBD2. This CDR3 spans 14 amino acids. Losses at the gene ends were 8 bases for V and 0 bases for J; bases not matched to a gene: 4. Germline V gene lookup returns CDR1 MNHEY and CDR2 SVGAGI. The chain's CDR3 is CASGGESSYNEQFF. CDR3 sequence (DNA): TGTGCCAGCGGGGGGGAGAGCTCCTACAATGAGCAGTTCTTC.

The CDR3 nucleotides are TGTGCCAGCAGCGTGCCTGACGCGATCCTCTACAATGAGCAGTTCTTC. Protein: CASSVPDAILYNEQFF. The genes are TRBV9 and TRBJ2-1; no reliable D call. V was clipped by 2 bases and J by 3 bases, with 15 bases between them. This CDR3 contains 16 residues. Germline lookup yields CDR1 SGDLS and CDR2 YYNGEE.

This clone was seen more than once but under ten times. This chain links TRBV4-1 with TRBJ2-2; no firm D call. V lost 1 base and J 4 bases, leaving 10 bases between the germline ends. This CDR3 contains 15 residues. Germline V lookup: CDR1 MGHRA, CDR2 YSYEKL. In DNA, the CDR3 is TGCGCCAGCAGCCAAGTAACGTCACCCACCGGGGAGCTGTTTTTT. It yields the protein CASSQVTSPTGELFF.

The rearrangement links TRBV7-2 to TRBJ1-1; 11 positions agree with TRBD1. The V gene end was trimmed by 0 bases and the J gene end by 6 bases; junction bases not matched to a gene: 12. Germline loops: CDR1 SGHTA, CDR2 FQGNSA. The CDR3 runs 18 residues. The CDR3 bases are TGTGCCAGCAGCTTAGCGCCCGGACAGGGGGCAAGAAGGGCTGAAGCTTTCTTT. This gives the protein CASSLAPGQGARRAEAFF.

This rearrangement joins TRBV30 to TRBJ2-1; D is ambiguous. CDR3 length equals 11 residues. Trimming stripped 4 bases from V and 5 bases from J, with 6 bases between. The germline gives CDR1 GTSNPN, CDR2 SVGIG (reference sequence). CDR3 sequence reads: CAWNANNEQFF. For the CDR3, the DNA is TGTGCCTGGAACGCTAACAATGAGCAGTTCTTC.

This sequence joins TRBV11-2 and TRBJ2-7; TRBD2 aligns across 11 bases. This CDR3 has 14 residues. V was pared by 2 bases and J by 9 bases, with 6 bases of the junction left unmatched. The germline V gene has CDR1 SGHAT and CDR2 FQNNGV. The CDR3 reads CASSLLAGGSPQYF. The CDR3 coding sequence is TGTGCCAGCAGCTTACTAGCGGGAGGCTCCCCGCAGTACTTC.

The V gene is TRBV7-2, the J gene TRBJ2-7; weak D call: TRBD2 (5 bases). The germline V gene has CDR1 SGHTA and CDR2 FQGNSA. This CDR3 contains 15 residues. V dropped 5 bases and J dropped 3 bases, with 17 bases sitting between them. The CDR3 loop reads CASSHPAASFYEQYF. CDR3 sequence (DNA): TGTGCCAGCAGCCACCCAGCGGCCAGCTTCTACGAGCAGTACTTC.

The chain employs TRBV5-4 and TRBJ1-1; tentatively, D is TRBD1 (6 bases). Looked up from germline, CDR1 is SGHNT and CDR2 is YYREEE (reference sequence). The V end lost 4 bases, the J end lost 0 bases, and 13 bases lay between the germline ends. The CDR3 runs to 15 residues. CDR3 loop: CASSPRTELNTEAFF. Here the CDR3 DNA reads TGTGCCAGCAGCCCACGGACAGAATTGAACACTGAAGCTTTCTTT.

This chain joins TRBV4-3 and TRBJ2-4, with TRBD1 identical over 9 bases. The CDR3 sequence is 15 residues long. CDR1 is LGHNA and CDR2 is YSLEER in the germline V gene. V gave up 1 base and J gave up 8 bases; unmatched junction bases: 6. CDR3 DNA sequence: TGCGCCAGCAGCCAAGGTCCGGGACAGGGATACATTCAGTACTTC. This codes for CASSQGPGQGYIQYF.

This clone was seen just once. This chain connects TRBV10-2 to TRBJ2-7; TRBD1 agrees at 9 bases. V lost 3 bases to trimming and J lost 5 bases; unmatched junction nucleotides: 8. Germline-derived CDR1 and CDR2 are WSHSY and SAAADI. The CDR3 has 15 amino acids. CDR3 protein: CASSDTTGGLHEQYF. The CDR3 DNA reads as TGCGCCAGCAGTGATACGACAGGGGGGTTACACGAGCAGTACTTC.

The table lists this clone with a few counts. This chain joins TRBV5-1 and TRBJ2-7, with 11 bases aligning to TRBD2. The ends lost 2 bases at V and 4 bases at J; junction bases unmatched: 2. This CDR3 has 14 amino acids. Germline loops: CDR1 SGHRS, CDR2 YFSETQ. In DNA form, the CDR3 reads TGCGCCAGCAGCTTTAGCGGGAGGGGGTACGAGCAGTACTTC. Protein: CASSFSGRGYEQYF.

This sequence joins TRBV2 and TRBJ1-1, with D possibly TRBD1 on 5 matching bases. V lost 4 bases and J 4 bases, leaving 16 bases between the germline ends. The CDR3 runs 15 residues. Germline CDR1 SNHLY, CDR2 FYNNEI. The CDR3 nucleotides are TGTGCCAGCAGTGGTGGTAGGGGACGGGGCACTGAAGCTTTCTTT. Protein sequence: CASSGGRGRGTEAFF.

The chain employs TRBV10-3 and TRBJ1-2, with D possibly matching TRBD1 (6 bases). The CDR3 is 13 residues long. Trimming stripped 5 bases from V and 2 bases from J, with 9 bases between. The V gene's germline CDR1 is ENHRY and CDR2 SYGVKD. CDR3 amino acids: CAISLQGNYGYTF. DNA of the CDR3: TGTGCCATCAGTCTACAGGGAAACTATGGCTACACCTTC.

CDR3 residues: CASSLSPGTDTQYF. Here the CDR3 DNA reads TGTGCCAGCAGTTTATCACCGGGCACAGATACGCAGTATTTT. This rearrangement joins TRBV27 to TRBJ2-3; D is unclear. The V and J ends lost 0 bases and 1 base respectively, with 5 bases between them. CDR1 is MNHEY and CDR2 is SMNVEV in the germline V gene (reference sequence). CDR3 length: 14 residues.

This chain links TRBV7-9 with TRBJ1-2; D unclear. Looked up from germline, CDR1 is SEHNR and CDR2 is FQNEAQ (reference sequence). CDR3 length: 13 residues. With 3 bases removed from V and 2 bases from J, the gap between germline ends came to 7 bases. CDR3: CASSFTENYGYTF. CDR3 nucleotide sequence: TGTGCCAGCAGCTTTACAGAAAACTATGGCTACACCTTC.

The chain joins TRBV19 to TRBJ1-5, with 10 bases that match TRBD1. After removal of 4 bases from V and 4 bases from J, the junction contained 4 bases not matched to a gene. The germline gives CDR1 LNHDA, CDR2 SQIVND (reference sequence). There are 15 residues in the CDR3. The CDR3 loop is CASSRQGAGNQPQHF. DNA of the CDR3: TGTGCCAGTAGTAGACAGGGGGCGGGAAATCAGCCCCAGCATTTT.

This clone was observed a handful of times. V and J are TRBV11-2 and TRBJ2-7; 9 bases align to TRBD1. CDR1 is SGHAT and CDR2 is FQNNGV in the germline V gene. Germline trimming cut 3 bases from V and 2 bases from J; bases unmatched to any gene: 8. The CDR3 is 16 amino acids. The CDR3 here is CASSLRAGTGTYEQYF. The CDR3 coding sequence is TGTGCCAGCAGCTTGAGGGCCGGGACAGGGACCTACGAGCAGTACTTC.

This chain links TRBV6-6 with TRBJ1-5; no reliable D call. Trimming cost V 10 bases and J 2 bases, with 12 bases left between them. The CDR3 is made up of 13 amino acids. Germline loops: CDR1 MNHNY, CDR2 SVGAGI (reference sequence). The CDR3 sequence: CATTLDGNQPQHF. The CDR3 bases are TGTGCCACAACACTAGACGGCAATCAGCCCCAGCATTTT.

This sequence joins TRBV11-2 and TRBJ2-7; D ambiguous. The ends were cut back, 5 bases at V and 2 bases at J, with 19 bases in the middle. The CDR3 is 16 amino acids. CDR1 SGHAT and CDR2 FQNNGV come from the germline V gene. CDR3 sequence reads: CASSPQGGQFAYEQYF. The CDR3 nucleotides are TGTGCCAGCAGCCCCCAAGGCGGTCAGTTCGCCTACGAGCAGTACTTC.

This chain links TRBV19 with TRBJ1-5; D gene uncertain. CDR3 length equals 16 residues. In germline, CDR1 is LNHDA, CDR2 SQIVND (reference sequence). The V gene lost 6 bases and the J gene lost 10 bases, with 25 bases spanning the gap. CDR3 loop: CASSSPQVQSRGPQHF. CDR3 sequence (DNA): TGTGCCAGTAGCAGCCCTCAGGTACAGAGCCGGGGACCCCAGCATTTT.

V is TRBV19 and J is TRBJ2-5, with TRBD1 matching 9 bases. Unmatched junction bases numbered 5, after V lost 4 bases and J lost 5 bases. The CDR3 extends over 14 amino acids. Germline CDR1 LNHDA, CDR2 SQIVND (reference sequence). The CDR3 nucleotides are TGTGCCAGTAGTAGCCCGACAGGGGGTGAGACCCAGTACTTC. Its translation is CASSSPTGGETQYF.

The chain employs TRBV7-3 and TRBJ2-2, with D possibly matching TRBD2 (6 bases). Germline-derived CDR1 and CDR2 are SGHTA and FQGTGA. The V end lost 5 bases, the J end lost 7 bases, and 20 bases lay between the germline ends. The CDR3 consists of 16 residues. The CDR3: CASSPHSRGTGGELFF. The CDR3, as DNA: TGTGCCAGCAGCCCCCACAGCCGGGGGACGGGCGGGGAGCTGTTTTTT.

V gene TRBV7-3 combines with J gene TRBJ2-1; possibly TRBD2 for D (6 bases). CDR3 size: 14 residues. Between the trimmed V and J ends, which lost 0 bases and 10 bases, there was a span of 13 bases. CDR1 is SGHTA and CDR2 is FQGTGA in the germline V gene. CDR3: CASSLTGRDREQFF. In DNA form, the CDR3 reads TGTGCCAGCAGCTTAACAGGGCGGGATCGCGAGCAGTTCTTC. Full variable domain (missing parts from reference TRBV7-3 and TRBJ2-1): GAGVSQTPSNKVTEKGKYVELRCDPISGHTALYWYRQSLGQGPEFLIYFQGTGAADDSGLPNDRFFAVRPEGSVSTLKIQRTERGDSAVYLCASSLTGRDREQFFGPGTRLTVL.

This chain joins TRBV7-3 and TRBJ2-1; 8 bases are shared with TRBD2. Germline V gives CDR1 SGHTA, CDR2 FQGTGA. CDR3 length: 14 residues. V trimming: 5 bases; J trimming: 8 bases; junction bases outside the gene matches: 8. The CDR3 loop reads CASSEGLVIDEQFF. The DNA for the CDR3 is TGTGCCAGCAGCGAGGGACTAGTTATCGATGAGCAGTTCTTC.